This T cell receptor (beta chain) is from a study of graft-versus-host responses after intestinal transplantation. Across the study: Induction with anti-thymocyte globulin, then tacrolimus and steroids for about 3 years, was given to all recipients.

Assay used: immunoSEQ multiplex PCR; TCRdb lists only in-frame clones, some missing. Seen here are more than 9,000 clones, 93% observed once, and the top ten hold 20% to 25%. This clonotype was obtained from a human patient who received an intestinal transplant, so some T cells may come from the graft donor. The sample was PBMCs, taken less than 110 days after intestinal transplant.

Here the CDR3 DNA reads TGTGCCAGCAGTCAGGGGTTATGGCCCTACGAGCAGTACTTC. Amino acid sequence: CASSQGLWPYEQYF. The V gene is TRBV6-8, the J gene TRBJ2-7; D possibly corresponds to TRBD1 (6 bases). This CDR3 has 14 residues. Per germline, CDR1 MNHGY and CDR2 SAAAGT. Deletions cut 5 bases from V and 2 bases from J, with 13 bases between.